This passage covers 25 T cell receptor beta chains from one sample sequenced in a study of technical replicates of blood from a handful of donors. Assay used: immunoSEQ multiplex PCR; TCRdb lists only in-frame clones, some missing. Of about 72,000 clones listed, roughly 95% are singletons. Sequenced input: T cells isolated from PBMCs. These receptors came from a human donor in good health.

The chain links TRBV2 to TRBJ1-3, with TRBD1 matching 10 bases. V was clipped by 2 bases and J by 1 base; unmatched bases: 11. The germline V gene has CDR1 SNHLY and CDR2 FYNNEI. The CDR3 contains 19 residues. The CDR3 coding sequence is TGTGCCAGCAGTGAAATGGCGGCGGGACAGGGGCGATCTGGAAACACCATATATTTT. Encoded protein: CASSEMAAGQGRSGNTIYF.

V gene TRBV6-5 combines with J gene TRBJ1-2; 10 bases are a match to TRBD1. Germline CDR1 and CDR2: MNHEY and SVGAGI. V shed 8 bases, J shed 6 bases, and the junction held 3 bases outside the gene matches. The CDR3 length is 12 residues. CDR3 loop: CASGQGEDGYTF. CDR3 DNA sequence: TGTGCCAGCGGACAGGGGGAGGATGGCTACACCTTC.

In this sample, this clone turned up once. The chain has TRBV27 and TRBJ2-1; D unclear. The CDR3 is 14 residues long. Germline assignment: CDR1 MNHEY and CDR2 SMNVEV (reference sequence). Trimming pared 6 bases from V and 0 bases from J, leaving 9 bases between. The CDR3 is CASRGVGSYNEQFF. The CDR3 region has the DNA TGTGCCAGCAGGGGCGTTGGCTCCTACAATGAGCAGTTCTTC.

The chain combines TRBV11-2 with TRBJ1-4; 8 bases agree with TRBD1. Germline CDR1 reads SGHAT; CDR2 reads FQNNGV. The CDR3 is 16 residues long. With V trimmed by 5 bases and J by 7 bases, 12 bases remained unmatched. The CDR3 reads CASSEDMTGEGEKLFF. In nucleotides, the CDR3 is TGTGCCAGCAGCGAAGACATGACAGGGGAGGGTGAAAAACTGTTTTTT.

CDR3 in amino acids: CASSSGGWNTIYF. The CDR3 DNA is TGTGCCAGCAGCTCGGGAGGTTGGAACACCATATATTTT. V gene TRBV5-6 combines with J gene TRBJ1-3, with no clear D. V gave up 3 bases and J gave up 7 bases, with 11 bases separating them. The germline gives CDR1 SGHDT, CDR2 YYEEEE. This CDR3 has 13 amino acids.

The V and J genes are TRBV5-1 and TRBJ1-1, with D possibly matching TRBD1 (6 bases). This CDR3 is built from 18 residues. The V end lost 0 bases, the J end lost 3 bases, and 21 bases lay between the germline ends. CDR1 is SGHRS, CDR2 YFSETQ, per germline. The CDR3 coding sequence is TGCGCCAGCAGCTTGGCGCCCTTGCCCATGGCAGGGGACACTGAAGCTTTCTTT. This sequence encodes CASSLAPLPMAGDTEAFF.

The V and J genes are TRBV11-1 and TRBJ2-2; a weak D match, TRBD1 (6 bases). The germline gives CDR1 SGHAT, CDR2 FQDESV (reference sequence). This CDR3 has 15 residues. Trimming took off 5 bases at V and 7 bases at J, with 17 bases between the two ends. The CDR3 here is CASSVDSLYFGELFF. The CDR3 coding sequence is TGTGCCAGCAGCGTGGACAGTCTCTACTTCGGGGAGCTGTTTTTT.

V usage is TRBV28 and J usage is TRBJ1-1; 8 positions match TRBD1. Per germline, CDR1 MDHEN and CDR2 SYDVKM. This CDR3 contains 15 residues. The V segment lost 6 bases and the J segment 2 bases; nucleotides outside the gene matches: 8. CDR3 sequence (DNA): TGTGCCAGCAGATCCCGGACAGGGAGAAACACTGAAGCTTTCTTT. Protein: CASRSRTGRNTEAFF.

The V call is TRBV10-2, the J call TRBJ2-5, with 9 bases aligning to TRBD2. CDR1 is WSHSY and CDR2 is SAAADI in the germline V gene. Trimming took 3 bases from V and 5 from J; bases not matched to a gene: 4. CDR3 length: 14 amino acids. The CDR3 DNA is TGCGCCAGCAGTGACGGCGGGAGGGCGGAGACCCAGTACTTC. Protein sequence: CASSDGGRAETQYF.

This chain joins TRBV4-1 and TRBJ2-5, with D possibly TRBD1 on 5 matching bases. Germline CDR1 and CDR2: MGHRA and YSYEKL. The CDR3 sequence is 16 residues long. Trimming left V 1 base short and J 7 bases short, with 19 bases between. The CDR3 DNA sequence: TGCGCCAGCAGCCAAGGCTCTCCAGGGTGGGAAGGGACCCAGTACTTC. Encoded protein: CASSQGSPGWEGTQYF.

This clone appeared once. V and J are TRBV19 and TRBJ1-2; 7 nucleotides align to TRBD1. The germline V gene has CDR1 LNHDA and CDR2 SQIVND (reference sequence). This CDR3 has 15 residues. V trimming: 6 bases; J trimming: 4 bases; junction bases outside the gene matches: 11. This CDR3 reads CASRPSRQGGYGYTF. CDR3 DNA sequence: TGTGCCAGTAGGCCCTCAAGACAGGGAGGCTATGGCTACACCTTC.

The rearrangement links TRBV4-1 to TRBJ1-1, with TRBD1 matching 10 bases. This CDR3 comprises 16 residues. V lost 1 base and J lost 8; bases outside the gene matches: 10. In germline, CDR1 is MGHRA, CDR2 YSYEKL. The CDR3 is CASSQAPPGQGREAFF. For the CDR3, the DNA is TGCGCCAGCAGCCAAGCCCCTCCGGGACAGGGGAGGGAAGCTTTCTTT.

The rearrangement uses TRBV19 and TRBJ2-2; 14 bases agree with TRBD2. The CDR3 runs 18 residues. Per germline, CDR1 LNHDA and CDR2 SQIVND (reference sequence). J lost 5 bases, V lost 5 bases, and 10 bases had no gene match. CDR3: CASSEQGTSGSGTGELFF. Here the CDR3 DNA reads TGTGCCAGTAGTGAGCAAGGGACTAGCGGGAGCGGTACCGGGGAGCTGTTTTTT.

The CDR3: CASSSTGTPHNSPLHF. CDR3 DNA sequence: TGTGCCAGCAGTTCGACCGGGACTCCCCATAATTCACCCCTCCACTTT. The J gene is TRBJ1-6, the V gene TRBV6-5; weak D call: TRBD1 (5 bases). V gave up 4 bases and J gave up 5 bases, with 15 bases separating them. CDR3 length: 16 amino acids. CDR1 and CDR2 (germline): MNHEY, SVGAGI.

The chain couples TRBV5-1 to TRBJ2-7; no definite D call. V was trimmed by 4 bases and J by 3 bases, leaving 5 bases between them. Germline V gives CDR1 SGHRS, CDR2 YFSETQ. The CDR3 is made up of 11 amino acids. The CDR3 region is CASSGSYEQYF. In nucleotides, the CDR3 is TGCGCCAGCAGCGGCAGCTACGAGCAGTACTTC.

Remarks on this clone: A junction boundary mismatches the germline segment, possibly from a read error. The chain joins TRBV7-2 to TRBJ1-4, with TRBD1 matching 7 bases. The CDR3 runs to 11 residues. Germline CDR1 and CDR2: SGHTA and FQGNSA. The CDR3 nucleotides are TGTGCCAGCAGCCCGGGGACAGTACCATATTTT. Translating it yields CASSPGTVPYF.

The CDR3 spells CASSARLIAGGTHEQYF. The CDR3 DNA is TGTGCCAGCAGCGCACGTCTTATAGCGGGAGGCACCCACGAGCAGTACTTC. The chain carries TRBV7-9 and TRBJ2-7; 10 nucleotides agree with TRBD2. The CDR3 is 17 amino acids. Germline V gene sequence: CDR1 SEHNR, CDR2 FQNEAQ (reference sequence). Trimming at V came to 5 bases and at J to 5 bases, leaving 15 bases not matched to a gene. The full variable domain, its missing parts supplied by reference TRBV7-9 and TRBJ2-7, is DTGVSQNPRHKITKRGQNVTFRCDPISEHNRLYWYRQTLGQGPEFLTYFQNEAQLEKSRLLSDRFSAERPKGSFSTLEIQRTEQGDSAMYLCASSARLIAGGTHEQYFGPGTRLTVT.

The V and J genes are TRBV7-9 and TRBJ2-1; D is possibly TRBD2 (6 bases). The CDR3 extends over 15 amino acids. V was cut by 3 bases and J by 7 bases, with 16 bases left in between. Germline V gives CDR1 SEHNR, CDR2 FQNEAQ (reference sequence). The DNA for the CDR3 is TGTGCCAGCAGCTTCCTGGGACTCCGAGATAATGAGCAGTTCTTC. This gives the protein CASSFLGLRDNEQFF.

The chain combines TRBV6-1 with TRBJ1-4, with 8 nucleotides matching TRBD1. The CDR3 is made up of 13 amino acids. CDR1 and CDR2 from the germline V gene are MNHNS and SASEGT. The J segment lost 8 bases and the V segment lost 8 bases, leaving 7 bases of the junction unmatched. CDR3 nucleotide sequence: TGTGCCAGCTGCCGGGACAGGTCCGAAAAACTGTTTTTT. Translation: CASCRDRSEKLFF.

The genes are TRBV18 and TRBJ2-3; D gene unclear. V gave up 5 bases and J gave up 5 bases, with 5 bases separating them. Looked up from germline, CDR1 is KGHSH and CDR2 is LQKENI. CDR3 length: 11 amino acids. CDR3 DNA: TGTGCCAGCTCAACGAGAGATACGCAGTATTTT. Amino acid sequence: CASSTRDTQYF.

V and J are TRBV2 and TRBJ1-2; D remains unclear. This CDR3 contains 10 residues. Looked up from germline, CDR1 is SNHLY and CDR2 is FYNNEI. Trimming took 4 bases from V and 7 from J, leaving 4 bases between them. CDR3 sequence: CASSGGGYTF. For the CDR3, the DNA is TGTGCCAGCAGTGGCGGTGGCTACACCTTC.

This clone showed up just once. The chain couples TRBV7-9 to TRBJ1-1; the D is unclear. V was shortened by 4 bases and J by 4 bases, with 4 bases between the two germline ends. Germline V gives CDR1 SEHNR, CDR2 FQNEAQ (reference sequence). The CDR3 runs to 11 residues. The CDR3 DNA reads TGTGCCAGCAGCTCAGGCACTGAAGCTTTCTTT. Translating it yields CASSSGTEAFF.

The V call is TRBV5-1, the J call TRBJ1-1; 9 nucleotides line up with TRBD1. V was clipped by 2 bases and J by 4 bases; unmatched bases: 3. The CDR3 covers 14 residues. Germline loops: CDR1 SGHRS, CDR2 YFSETQ. The CDR3 sequence: CASSLGTGSTEAFF. CDR3 in DNA: TGCGCCAGCAGCTTAGGGACAGGGTCCACTGAAGCTTTCTTT. The complete variable domain, with remaining parts taken from reference TRBV5-1 and TRBJ1-1, reads KAGVTQTPRYLIKTRGQQVTLSCSPISGHRSVSWYQQTPGQGLQFLFEYFSETQRNKGNFPGRFSGRQFSNSRSEMNVSTLELGDSALYLCASSLGTGSTEAFFGQGTRLTVV.

The gene calls are TRBV19 and TRBJ1-5; D uncertain. The CDR3 contains 17 residues. Between the trimmed V and J ends, which lost 0 bases and 2 bases, there was a span of 14 bases. Looked up from germline, CDR1 is LNHDA and CDR2 is SQIVND (reference sequence). CDR3 nucleotide sequence: TGTGCCAGTAGTATAGAGGCGAGGGCTCCCGGCAATCAGCCCCAGCATTTT. This codes for CASSIEARAPGNQPQHF.

The chain's CDR3 is CASSERVVAGGRYNEQFF. CDR3 DNA: TGTGCCAGCAGTGAAAGGGTAGTCGCCGGGGGGAGGTACAATGAGCAGTTCTTC. J is TRBJ2-1 and V is TRBV2; TRBD2 agrees at 7 bases. The CDR3 consists of 18 residues. V was pared by 2 bases and J by 4 bases, with 14 bases of the junction left unmatched. In germline, CDR1 is SNHLY, CDR2 FYNNEI.